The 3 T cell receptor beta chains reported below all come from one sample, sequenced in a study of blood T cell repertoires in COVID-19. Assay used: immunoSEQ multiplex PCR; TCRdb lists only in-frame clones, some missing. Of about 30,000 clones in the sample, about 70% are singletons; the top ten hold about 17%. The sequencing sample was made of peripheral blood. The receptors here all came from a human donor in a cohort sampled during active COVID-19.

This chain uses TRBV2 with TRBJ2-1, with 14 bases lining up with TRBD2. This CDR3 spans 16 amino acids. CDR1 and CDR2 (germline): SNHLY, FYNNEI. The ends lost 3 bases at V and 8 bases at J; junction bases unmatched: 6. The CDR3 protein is CASSDIGLAGGDEQFF. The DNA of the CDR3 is TGTGCCAGCAGTGATATCGGACTAGCGGGAGGAGATGAGCAGTTCTTC.

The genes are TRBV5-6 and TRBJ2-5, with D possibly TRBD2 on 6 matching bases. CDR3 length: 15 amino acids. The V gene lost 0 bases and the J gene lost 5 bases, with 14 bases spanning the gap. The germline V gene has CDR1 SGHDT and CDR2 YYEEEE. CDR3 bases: TGTGCCAGCAGCTTGGAACGGGGAGGCGTCGAGACCCAGTACTTC. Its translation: CASSLERGGVETQYF.

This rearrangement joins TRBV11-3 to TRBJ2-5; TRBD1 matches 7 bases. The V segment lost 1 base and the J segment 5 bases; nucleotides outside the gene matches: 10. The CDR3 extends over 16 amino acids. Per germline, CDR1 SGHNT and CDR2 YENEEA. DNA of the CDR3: TGTGCCAGCAGCTTAGGCTCGACAGGGTGGGAGGAGACCCAGTACTTC. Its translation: CASSLGSTGWEETQYF.